What follows are 8 T cell receptor beta chains derived from one specimen sequenced in a study of blood T cell repertoires in COVID-19. TCRdb's table, derived via immunoSEQ multiplex PCR, lists solely in-frame clones and lacks some. The sample consists of around 64,000 clones, roughly 84% of them appearing once. Specimen: peripheral blood. These receptors all come from a woman between 18 and 30 years old with acute or convalescent COVID-19.

V gene TRBV29-1 combines with J gene TRBJ2-3; TRBD2 aligns across 7 bases. This CDR3 has 14 residues. Trimming took 1 base from V and 0 from J; bases not matched to a gene: 1. Germline CDR1 reads SQVTM; CDR2 reads ANQGSEA. CDR3 loop: CSVEVSGSTDTQYF. Here the CDR3 DNA reads TGCAGCGTTGAAGTTAGCGGGAGCACAGATACGCAGTATTTT.

The chain joins TRBV30 to TRBJ1-1; 10 bases align to TRBD1. Trimming removed 7 bases from V and 4 bases from J; junction bases left unmatched: 24. This CDR3 has 19 amino acids. Germline CDR1 GTSNPN, CDR2 SVGIG (reference sequence). CDR3 nucleotides: TGTGCCTCATTGATTGGGTTACGACAGGGGGCGAGACCGGGCACTGAAGCTTTCTTT. Its protein is CASLIGLRQGARPGTEAFF.

The chain couples TRBV3-1 (or the pseudogene TRBV3-2) to TRBJ1-1; 7 bases match TRBD1. From germline, CDR1 is LGHDT and CDR2 YNNKEL (reference sequence). Unmatched junction bases numbered 8, after V lost 0 bases and J lost 1 base. The CDR3 contains 17 residues. Here the CDR3 reads CASSQDTQGDWNTEAFF. The CDR3 bases are TGTGCCAGCAGCCAAGATACGCAGGGGGATTGGAACACTGAAGCTTTCTTT.

The chain recombines TRBV9 with TRBJ2-1; TRBD1 might be the D (5 bases). Deletions cut 0 bases from V and 6 bases from J, with 7 bases between. The CDR3 contains 13 residues. CDR1 and CDR2 from the germline V gene are SGDLS and YYNGEE. The CDR3 DNA reads as TGTGCCAGCAGCGTAGTAACAGGCAATGAGCAGTTCTTC. Protein: CASSVVTGNEQFF.

The CDR3 loop reads CASSQSGGRPYNEQFF. The CDR3 nucleotides are TGTGCCAGCAGCCAATCTGGCGGGAGGCCCTACAATGAGCAGTTCTTC. The chain links TRBV14 to TRBJ2-1; TRBD2 matches at 8 bases. This CDR3 has 16 residues. Looked up from germline, CDR1 is SGHDN and CDR2 is FVKESK. With 2 bases clipped from V and 2 bases from J, the junction kept 5 bases outside the gene matches.

The genes are TRBV3-1 (or the pseudogene TRBV3-2) and TRBJ2-1; D is undetermined. V lost 6 bases, J lost 6 bases, and 15 bases lay in between. CDR1 LGHDT and CDR2 YNNKEL come from the germline V gene (reference sequence). The CDR3 extends over 14 amino acids. The CDR3 bases are TGTGCCAGCAGGTCGTCAGTTGTAAGCAATGAGCAGTTCTTC. As protein: CASRSSVVSNEQFF.

This sequence joins TRBV18 and TRBJ2-5; D unresolved. This CDR3 has 15 residues. V lost 3 bases, J lost 5 bases, and 16 bases lay in between. Germline V gene sequence: CDR1 KGHSH, CDR2 LQKENI. Here the CDR3 reads CASSPSIGPSETQYF. CDR3 DNA sequence: TGTGCCAGCTCACCCTCTATTGGGCCCAGTGAGACCCAGTACTTC.

V gene TRBV4-3 combines with J gene TRBJ2-1; D is possibly TRBD2 (6 bases). The germline V gene encodes CDR1 LGHNA and CDR2 YSLEER. The ends were cut back, 0 bases at V and 8 bases at J, with 8 bases in the middle. The CDR3 loop spans 13 amino acids. The chain's CDR3 is CASSQDPGDEQFF. The CDR3 DNA reads TGCGCCAGCAGCCAAGACCCGGGGGATGAGCAGTTCTTC.